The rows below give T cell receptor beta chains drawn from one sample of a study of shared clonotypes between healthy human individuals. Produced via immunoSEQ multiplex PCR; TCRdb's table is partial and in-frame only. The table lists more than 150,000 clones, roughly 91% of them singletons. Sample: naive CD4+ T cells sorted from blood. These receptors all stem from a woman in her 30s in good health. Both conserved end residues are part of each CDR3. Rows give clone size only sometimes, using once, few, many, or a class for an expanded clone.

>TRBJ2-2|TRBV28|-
CASSFSSANTGELFF
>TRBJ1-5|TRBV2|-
CASSSTGNNQPQHF
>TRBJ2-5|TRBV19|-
CATSEGQGGETQYF
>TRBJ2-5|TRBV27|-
CASSLSGEQYF
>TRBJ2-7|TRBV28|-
CASRVGPYEQYF
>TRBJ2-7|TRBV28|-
CASSYTHRGREQYF
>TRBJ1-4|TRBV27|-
CASSRQATNEKLFF
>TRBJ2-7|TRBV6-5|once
CASSYSRGTSSYEQYF
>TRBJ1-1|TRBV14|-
CASSQVKLNTEAFF
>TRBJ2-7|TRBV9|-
CASSVNSARSYEQYF
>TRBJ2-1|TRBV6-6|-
CASSYTGQYNEQFF
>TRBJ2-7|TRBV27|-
CASKRDGSSYEQYF
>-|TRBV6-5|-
CASSYGPSYEQYF
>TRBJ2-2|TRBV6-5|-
CASAAGSGELFF
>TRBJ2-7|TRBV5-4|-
CASSLGQPLSAYEQYF
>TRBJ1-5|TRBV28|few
CASSLGGQPQHF